The text below deals with one TCR beta chain. These data come from a study of CD8 T cells in Susac syndrome. Roughly 0.45 to 1 ug RNA was reverse transcribed with random hexamers. By means of immunoSEQ multiplex PCR, TCR beta CDR3 spanning 54 Vbeta and 13 Jbeta underwent amplification. TCRdb passed the immunoSEQ multiplex PCR reads through MiXCR, listing each CDR3 protein once. The sample yields about 210,000 distinct CDR3 sequences, 95% seen once. V lost 4 bases, J lost 7 bases, and 10 bases lay in between. Germline CDR1 is MDHEN and CDR2 is SYDVKM. The CDR3 covers 12 residues. Sequencing of TCR beta covered CD8+ and CD4+ T cells obtained from blood. The multiple sclerosis controls were treatment-naive patients affected by stable or active relapsing-remitting disease.

The chain carries TRBV28 and TRBJ2-5; D may be TRBD2 (6 bases). Sequencing used CD4+ T cells from PBMCs. This TCR was recovered from a human donor with multiple sclerosis. The DNA of the CDR3 is TGTGCCAGCAGTTCTAAGGGAGGGACCCAGTACTTC. This codes for CASSSKGGTQYF. Combining the CDR3 with reference TRBV28 and TRBJ2-5 gives the whole variable domain DVKVTQSSRYLVKRTGEKVFLECVQDMDHENMFWYRQDPGLGLRLIYFSYDVKMKEKGDIPEGYSVSREKKERFSLILESASTNQTSMYLCASSSKGGTQYFGPGTRLLVL.